What follows are 4 T cell receptor beta chains derived from one specimen sequenced in a study of shared clonotypes between healthy human individuals. CD8 cells classed as naive were CD45RO-negative and positively selected for CCR7, excluding terminally differentiated effector memory CD45RA+ cells. Clones were read by immunoSEQ multiplex PCR, and TCRdb kept only the in-frame ones, dropping some. The table has millions of clones, more than 85% seen once. The sequencing sample was made of naive CD8+ T cells from PBMCs. The receptor source for this set is a man aged 18 to 35 in good health. Some clones in this sample may be carry-over from other donors' samples.

CDR3 region: CASSVTREKGSNEQFF. CDR3 nucleotides: TGTGCCAGCAGCGTGACACGGGAGAAGGGATCCAATGAGCAGTTCTTC. V and J are TRBV9 and TRBJ2-1, with D tentatively TRBD2 (6 bases). V lost 2 bases and J 6 bases, leaving 18 bases between the germline ends. Germline lookup yields CDR1 SGDLS and CDR2 YYNGEE. The CDR3 has 16 residues.

The CDR3 region is CASSFRDREKKLFF. The CDR3 bases are TGTGCCAGCAGTTTCCGGGACAGAGAGAAAAAACTGTTTTTT. V gene TRBV27 combines with J gene TRBJ1-4; 7 positions agree with TRBD1. The length of the CDR3 is 14 residues. CDR1 and CDR2 (germline): MNHEY, SMNVEV (reference sequence). Trimming took 3 bases from V and 9 from J; bases not matched to a gene: 7.

About this clone itself: This sample also contains other DNA sequences that code for the same CDR3. The CDR3 nucleotides are TGTGCCAGCAGCCCCCCCGGCTACGAGCAGTACTTC. Its translation is CASSPPGYEQYF. The V and J genes are TRBV11-2 and TRBJ2-7, with D unclear. This CDR3 is built from 12 residues. The ends were cut back, 5 bases at V and 3 bases at J, with 8 bases in the middle. From germline, CDR1 is SGHAT and CDR2 FQNNGV.

The genes are TRBV28 and TRBJ2-7; 11 bases agree with TRBD1. Trimming at V came to 4 bases and at J to 4 bases, leaving 6 bases not matched to a gene. This CDR3 has 15 residues. Germline V gene lookup returns CDR1 MDHEN and CDR2 SYDVKM. In DNA form, the CDR3 reads TGTGCCAGCAGTTCCATGGGACAGGGGGGGTACGAGCAGTACTTC. This sequence encodes CASSSMGQGGYEQYF.